Listed below are T cell receptor beta chains from one sample, sequenced in a study of T-cell reconstitution after alpha-beta-depleted transplantation in children. TCRdb re-analysed the PCR reads in MiXCR, keeping a single row per CDR3 protein. The table includes hundreds of thousands of distinct CDR3 sequences, around 15% detected once. The material was PBMCs, mostly from graft donor cells, obtained 360 days after TCRalphabeta/CD19-depleted stem cell transplant. The origin of the receptors is a male patient under 10 years old who had a stem cell transplant for acute lymphoblastic leukemia, so the T cells may come from the graft donor. CDR3s leave out the opening cysteine and the closing phenylalanine or tryptophan. The D gene is left open where the match is weak.

j_call v_call d_call cdr3_aa
TRBJ2-7 TRBV15 . ATSRDWGSAAYEQY
TRBJ2-7 TRBV12-3/TRBV12-4 TRBD1 ASSLYGSRGRSEQY
TRBJ2-6 TRBV7-3 . ASSPLGGHVSGANVLT
TRBJ2-3 TRBV15 . ATSRDPTDTQY
TRBJ2-1 TRBV10-3 . ATHQAVDNEQF
TRBJ2-5 TRBV5-1 . ASSLSTPERETQY
TRBJ1-1 TRBV7-3 . ASSPQGLAEAF
TRBJ2-3 TRBV27 TRBD1 ASSLLTGPFLDTQY
TRBJ2-7 TRBV12-3/TRBV12-4 . ASSHGPVYEQY
TRBJ1-1 TRBV4-2 . ASSQGKNTEAF
TRBJ2-3 TRBV12-3/TRBV12-4 . ASSPGMTSTDTQY
TRBJ2-5 TRBV4-1 . ASSLFTRETQY
TRBJ2-1 TRBV19 TRBD2 ASSTGTSGINEQF
TRBJ2-3 TRBV3-1 TRBD2 ASSQVTSGPPTDTQY
TRBJ1-1 TRBV24-1 TRBD1 ATSSNRGTEAF
TRBJ2-2 TRBV4-3 . ASSQAWGSGELF
TRBJ1-4 TRBV5-1 . ASKQDATNEKLF
TRBJ1-2 TRBV9 . ASSVDPRQGYT
TRBJ1-5 TRBV20-1 . SARGSEGQPQH
TRBJ1-4 TRBV7-9 TRBD1 ASSSRTGLDEKLF
TRBJ2-3 TRBV9 . ASSVVATSTDTQY
TRBJ2-3 TRBV4-3 . ASSQVERATDTQY
TRBJ2-5 TRBV11-2 . ASSVAPLQETQY
TRBJ2-7 TRBV5-1 TRBD1 ASSPRPGGGYEQY
TRBJ1-4 TRBV12-3/TRBV12-4 . ASSLYANMHEKLF
TRBJ1-5 TRBV11-2 TRBD1 ASSLGTGLNQPQH
TRBJ2-7 TRBV5-6 . ASSLDPGLQYEQY
TRBJ2-5 TRBV10-3 . AISGAKGRETQY